The 3 T cell receptor beta chains presented below share a single source sample, sequenced in a study of long-term antiretroviral therapy in people with HIV. Survey-level immunoSEQ v3.0 assays were run. Clones were read by immunoSEQ multiplex PCR, and TCRdb kept only the in-frame ones, dropping some. The sample lists about 28,000 clones; around 83% were seen once. Sequenced material: unsorted PBMCs, taken 0.4 years after starting antiretroviral therapy. These receptor sequences come from a man between 18 and 29 years old with HIV.

This clone was picked up one time. The CDR3 nucleotides are TGTGCCAGTAGTGTAGGCGCCCTCTCCTACAATGAGCAGTTCTTC. Its translation: CASSVGALSYNEQFF. The chain links TRBV19 to TRBJ2-1; D unclear. This CDR3 contains 15 residues. V was clipped by 5 bases and J by 0 bases, with 11 bases between them. Germline-derived CDR1 and CDR2 are LNHDA and SQIVND (reference sequence).

The J gene is TRBJ2-7, the V gene TRBV5-6; 7 positions agree with TRBD1. Germline values: CDR1 SGHDT, CDR2 YYEEEE. The CDR3 is 13 amino acids. V shed 2 bases and J 2 bases; nucleotides not matched to a gene: 1. The CDR3 here is CASSFQGAYEQYF. The CDR3 DNA sequence: TGTGCCAGCAGCTTTCAGGGGGCCTACGAGCAGTACTTC.

This clone was recorded only once. The genes are TRBV19 and TRBJ1-3; no clear D. CDR3 length: 14 residues. Germline V gene sequence: CDR1 LNHDA, CDR2 SQIVND (reference sequence). The V and J ends lost 2 bases and 4 bases respectively, with 9 bases between them. CDR3: CASSISQRGNTIYF. The CDR3 coding sequence is TGTGCCAGTAGTATATCTCAGAGAGGAAACACCATATATTTT.